The following is a TCR beta chain sequence with its context. Its antigen remains unidentified. Per-base qualities were not stored, and no clone one base away is much larger. The junction shows trimming of 3 bases on V and 8 bases on J, plus 11 bases between the germline ends. As encoded in the germline V gene (reference sequence), CDR1 is MNHEY while CDR2 is SMNVEV. The CDR3 sequence holds 13 residues, the cysteine and phenylalanine included. The only DNA kept is the CDR3, 39 bases in frame from the first base. This specimen comes from a study of blood T cell repertoires in COVID-19 (TCRdb year 2020). A note on the overall study: Samples from collaborators originated in the United States, Italy and Spain and spanned both the acute and convalescent phases of COVID-19. Nearly every sample came with metadata listing a de-identified subject ID, COVID-19 status, age in years and sex. The samples were drawn from the first 160 participants of the ongoing ImmuneRACE study and from 1,200 or so subjects provided by 6 global collaborators. The dataset comprised deeply sampled blood TCRbeta repertoires from subjects exposed to, actively infected with, or recovered from COVID-19. The repertoires were released in a freely available public database meant as a resource for research on the immune response to SARS-CoV-2. The prospective study material was composed of cDNA or gDNA derived from T cells, B-cell-depleted T cells, or PBMCs. Where available, HLA class I and class II types were obtained from metadata supplied by the sample provider rather than from assay-based typing. Results and caveats for the whole study, not just this receptor: How much clinical and demographic metadata was included differed by source and by participant, and the metadata was provided uncurated.

TCRbeta CDR3 regions were amplified from genomic DNA by means of the immunoSEQ Assay, a bias-controlled multiplex PCR. In the original analysis: Nucleated cell counts per sample were estimated from amplification of reference gene primers within the assay. To quantify the absolute abundance of each unique TCRbeta CDR3 rearrangement, sequence reads were collapsed and filtered. For each sample, productive Simpson clonality was calculated as the square root of Simpson's diversity index across productive rearrangements. As stored in TCRdb, this immuneACCESS dataset retains in-frame rearrangements with V and J assigned. A fraction of the clones does not appear; measured against another copy, unresolved V genes explain less than half of the discrepancy, and the remainder lacks a known reason. That table supplies the V and J calls and clone size; D and trimming were determined from the DNA. The table for this sample lists over 85,000 clones; around 90% of them were counted only once. The ten top clones hold roughly 4.5% of the sample.

Whole blood was collected in K2EDTA tubes by collaborating institutions according to the institutions' own protocols. For TCRbeta analysis, collaborator samples were shipped as frozen whole blood, as isolated PBMCs, or as DNA extracted from either sample type. The source of this sequence is a man aged 18 to 29 with acute or convalescent COVID-19. The sequenced sample was peripheral blood. The receptor chain draws on TRBV27 and TRBJ1-5; the D gene is perhaps TRBD1, on 5 matching bases. The CDR3 amino acid sequence is: CASSFGTGEPQHF. The nucleotides read TGTGCCAGCAGTTTTGGCACAGGTGAGCCCCAGCATTTT.